The rows below give T cell receptor beta chains drawn from one sample of a study of cytomegalovirus exposure and HLA in healthy donors. Repertoires were generated with immunoSEQ multiplex PCR, while TCRdb's copy carries only in-frame clones and drops some. The sample consists of some 100,000 clones, about 79% of them appearing once. Sequencing was done on a sample of PBMCs. The receptors derive from a female donor in good health and CMV-seropositive. The CDR3 runs from the conserved cysteine through the conserved F or W.

v_gene	j_gene	CDR3aa
TRBV7-7	TRBJ1-5	CASSRAGSQHF
TRBV7-8	TRBJ1-5	CASSLTGRVGNQPQHF
TRBV5-6	TRBJ2-7	CASSRGTGRTYEQYF
TRBV4-1	TRBJ2-3	CASSVTLAGGADTQYF
TRBV4-2	TRBJ1-1	CASSQPGQGGTEAFF
TRBV15	TRBJ1-5	CATSVQDQPQHF
TRBV18	TRBJ2-3	CASSPREQGRTDTQYF
TRBV6-5	TRBJ2-1	CATTRDRVSYNEQFF
TRBV6-5	TRBJ2-5	CASSPRTSGRETQYF
TRBV30	TRBJ1-4	CAWTPLASNEKLFF
TRBV5-1	TRBJ1-6	CASSRGFGSGESPLHF
TRBV30	TRBJ1-5	CAWSAGGTGGLPQHF
TRBV6-5	TRBJ2-2	CASRGTGGRMKLFF
TRBV16	TRBJ1-5	CASSQFPRRDQPQHF
TRBV30	TRBJ1-5	CAWSVAGVGSNQPQHF
TRBV5-1	TRBJ2-5	CASSYFRLAGGLAVQETQYF
TRBV5-1	TRBJ2-1	CASSPTGLAGGPQFF
TRBV19	TRBJ1-6	CASMGQGSSPLHF
TRBV7-2	TRBJ2-1	CASSLTTGTSGYNEQFF
TRBV18	TRBJ1-1	CASSPDRIEAFF
TRBV14	TRBJ2-3	CASSQRTGTVRGDTQYF
TRBV27	TRBJ2-7	CASSPGQGGSYEQYF